The 29 T cell receptor beta chains reported below all come from one sample, sequenced in a study of Graves' ophthalmopathy and Graves' hyperthyroidism. Amplifying from RNA transcripts, the study obtained TCR beta CDR3 regions. RT-PCR was first run with HTBI primers, then multiplex PCR in a second round. Each CDR3 protein gets one entry after TCRdb re-called the multiplex PCR reads with MiXCR. Here the sample spans around 590,000 distinct CDR3 sequences, about 35% being singletons. Sequences were obtained from peripheral blood or thyroid tissue (not recorded which). The source is an adult man with Graves' hyperthyroidism.

This chain uses TRBV5-6 with TRBJ2-7; D is perhaps TRBD2 (5 bases). TRBJ2-1 matches the DNA end more closely, so the J call is doubtful. The germline V gene has CDR1 SGHDT and CDR2 YYEEEE. CDR3 length: 12 residues. CDR3 in amino acids: CASSLPGIEQFF. The CDR3 coding sequence is TGTGCCAGCAGCTTGCCGGGAATTGAGCAGTTCTTC.

This clonotype appeared many times. The V call is TRBV29-1, the J call TRBJ2-5; tentatively, D is TRBD1 or TRBD2 (6 bases each). The germline V and J ends were trimmed by 5 bases and 5 bases, with 15 bases remaining between them. Germline CDR1 SQVTM, CDR2 ANQGSEA. This CDR3 region has 13 residues. The CDR3 region is CSVRGGRWETQYF. The CDR3 DNA reads TGCAGCGTTCGTGGGGGGCGGTGGGAGACCCAGTACTTC. The full variable domain, in which reference TRBV29-1 and TRBJ2-5 provide the parts outside the CDR3, is SAVISQKPSRDICQRGTSLTIQCQVDSQVTMMFWYRQQPGQSLTLIATANQGSEATYESGFVIDKFPISRPNLTFSTLTVSNMSPEDSSIYLCSVRGGRWETQYFGPGTRLLVL.

Worth noting for this clonotype: One end of the junction varies from germline; a read error may be responsible. V and J are TRBV5-1 and TRBJ1-4; 9 bases align to TRBD1. The CDR3 totals 16 residues. CDR1 SGHRS and CDR2 YFSETQ come from the germline V gene. The CDR3 sequence: CASSQDRGGTNEELFF. In nucleotides, the CDR3 is TGCGCCAGCAGCCAAGACAGGGGGGGAACTAATGAAGAACTGTTTTTT.

This rearrangement joins TRBV7-3 to TRBJ2-7; 10 bases are shared with TRBD2. The J segment lost 7 bases and the V segment lost 1 base, leaving 7 bases of the junction unmatched. Germline assignment: CDR1 SGHTA and CDR2 FQGTGA. This CDR3 is built from 15 residues. Here the CDR3 DNA reads TGTGCCAGCAGCTTAATAGCGGGGGGATACAATGAGCAGTACTTC. Translating gives CASSLIAGGYNEQYF.

This clonotype was seen ten or more times. The chain couples TRBV20-1 to TRBJ2-5, with 12 bases lining up with TRBD2. The germline gives CDR1 DFQATT, CDR2 SNEGSKA (reference sequence). Unmatched junction bases numbered 15, after V lost 4 bases and J lost 3 bases. This CDR3 region has 18 residues. The CDR3 DNA sequence: TGCAGTGCTAACTCGGGGAGGACTAGCGGGACGGAAAAAGAGACCCAGTACTTC. Translated: CSANSGRTSGTEKETQYF.

On this clonotype: An end of the junction does not agree with germline; a read error may underlie this. The chain uses TRBV15 and TRBJ2-7; 10 positions agree with TRBD1. With the DNA end fitting TRBJ2-1 better, the J assignment may be wrong. Germline-derived CDR1 and CDR2 are LNHNV and YYDKDF (reference sequence). CDR3 length: 16 amino acids. This CDR3 is CASSSEAGQGSSEQFF. The CDR3 region has the DNA TGTGCCAGCAGCTCCGAGGCGGGACAGGGGTCTAGTGAGCAGTTCTTC.

This clonotype was observed many times. The gene calls are TRBV7-9 and TRBJ2-7, with D possibly being TRBD2 (6 bases). The V gene lost 6 bases and the J gene lost 6 bases, with 21 bases spanning the gap. Per the germline V gene, CDR1 is SEHNR and CDR2 is FQNEAQ (reference sequence). The CDR3 consists of 15 residues. DNA of the CDR3: TGTGCCAGCAGGGATAGCGGAGATGGATTGGGCGAGCAGTACTTC. The encoded protein is CASRDSGDGLGEQYF. Based on the CDR3 plus reference TRBV7-9 and TRBJ2-7, the full variable domain is DTGVSQNPRHKITKRGQNVTFRCDPISEHNRLYWYRQTLGQGPEFLTYFQNEAQLEKSRLLSDRFSAERPKGSFSTLEIQRTEQGDSAMYLCASRDSGDGLGEQYFGPGTRLTVT.

This clonotype has at least ten counts. The chain carries TRBV5-8 and TRBJ2-2; no firm D call. The ends were cut back, 4 bases at V and 1 base at J, with 8 bases in the middle. Germline-derived CDR1 and CDR2 are SGHTS and YDEGEE. The CDR3 has 14 amino acids. The CDR3 sequence is CASSPPRNTGELFF. The CDR3 nucleotides read TGTGCCAGCAGCCCGCCGCGGAACACCGGGGAGCTGTTTTTT. Filled out from reference TRBV5-8 and TRBJ2-2, the complete variable domain reads EAGVTQSPTHLIKTRGQQATLRCSPISGHTSVYWYQQALGLGLQFLLWYDEGEERNRGNFPPRFSGRQFPNYSSELNVNALELEDSALYLCASSPPRNTGELFFGEGSRLTVL.

This clonotype was counted between two and nine times. The chain is built from TRBV5-1 and TRBJ1-1; weak D call: TRBD1 (6 bases). The length of the CDR3 is 14 residues. V lost 3 bases and J 1 base, leaving 10 bases between the germline ends. Germline V gene sequence: CDR1 SGHRS, CDR2 YFSETQ. CDR3 nucleotides: TGCGCCAGCAGCTCCGGGGGCGCGAACACTGAAGCTTTCTTT. Translating it yields CASSSGGANTEAFF. Using reference TRBV5-1 and TRBJ1-1 for the parts outside the CDR3, the full variable domain is KAGVTQTPRYLIKTRGQQVTLSCSPISGHRSVSWYQQTPGQGLQFLFEYFSETQRNKGNFPGRFSGRQFSNSRSEMNVSTLELGDSALYLCASSSGGANTEAFFGQGTRLTVV.

Worth noting for this clonotype: A read error may explain this, as a much larger clone is one base away. The CDR3: CASSLGTSVDEQLF. CDR3 DNA: TGTGCCAGCAGCTTAGGGACTAGCGTGGATGAGCAGCTCTTC. V and J are TRBV11-1 and TRBJ2-5; TRBD2 agrees at 9 bases. The CDR3 has 14 residues. CDR1 is SGHAT, CDR2 FQDESV, per germline (reference sequence). Variable domain in full (rest from reference TRBV11-1 and TRBJ2-5): EAEVAQSPRYKITEKSQAVAFWCDPISGHATLYWYRQILGQGPELLVQFQDESVVDDSQLPKDRFSAERLKGVDSTLKIQPAELGDSAMYLCASSLGTSVDEQLFGPGTRLLVL.

This clonotype was found a few times. The rearrangement links TRBV5-1 to TRBJ2-2; D gene unclear. Trimming cost V 4 bases and J 6 bases, with 13 bases left between them. In germline, CDR1 is SGHRS, CDR2 YFSETQ. The CDR3 spans 14 residues. The DNA for the CDR3 is TGCGCCAGCAGCGCGTACATTGGCCCCGGGGAGCTGTTTTTT. The encoded protein is CASSAYIGPGELFF.

This clonotype has more than one count but fewer than ten. The chain employs TRBV7-9 and TRBJ2-7, with D perhaps assigned TRBD1 or TRBD2 (5 bases each). The J call is uncertain, as TRBJ2-1 better fits the DNA end. Germline CDR1 reads SEHNR; CDR2 reads FQNEAQ (reference sequence). The CDR3 has 15 amino acids. The CDR3 sequence is CASSLVRGRANEQFF. For the CDR3, the DNA is TGTGCCAGCAGCTTAGTGAGGGGCAGGGCCAATGAGCAGTTCTTC.

This clonotype was counted many times. The V and J genes are TRBV10-3 and TRBJ1-1; D is unresolved. Looked up from germline, CDR1 is ENHRY and CDR2 is SYGVKD. The CDR3 runs 13 residues. With 7 bases removed from V and 5 bases from J, the gap between germline ends came to 14 bases. DNA for the CDR3: TGTGCCATCAAAGCGGAATCTTGGACTGAAGCTTTCTTT. This codes for CAIKAESWTEAFF.

This clonotype turned up a few times. This chain connects TRBV6-5 to TRBJ1-6; TRBD1 matches 9 bases. The CDR3 consists of 17 residues. V shed 0 bases and J 1 base; nucleotides not matched to a gene: 1. Looked up from germline, CDR1 is MNHEY and CDR2 is SVGAGI. This CDR3 is CASSYSGTGSYNSPLHF. In DNA, the CDR3 is TGTGCCAGCAGTTACTCAGGGACAGGGTCCTATAATTCACCCCTCCACTTT.

Comments on this clonotype: No conserved phenylalanine or tryptophan is present at the end of the CDR3, so a read error is the likely explanation. The DNA is left out, because the CDR3 cannot be placed on it with certainty; the CDR3 is given as TCRdb lists it. The chain combines TRBV2 with TRBJ2-5; the table's D call, TRBD2, was not checked against the DNA. The CDR3 has 8 amino acids, counting both end residues. Germline V gene sequence: CDR1 SNHLY, CDR2 FYNNEI. CDR3 sequence: CASRKLAV.

This rearrangement joins TRBV9 to TRBJ2-7; D possibly corresponds to TRBD2 (7 bases). The DNA end is more similar to TRBJ2-1, so the J call may be wrong. Per germline, CDR1 SGDLS and CDR2 YYNGEE. CDR3 length: 15 residues. CDR3: CASSVGGGANNEQFF. The CDR3 nucleotides read TGTGCCAGCAGCGTAGGGGGGGGGGCGAACAATGAGCAGTTCTTC.

At least ten counts were recorded for this clonotype. This chain connects TRBV12-3 or TRBV12-4 to TRBJ1-2; 8 bases are a match to TRBD1. J was trimmed by 4 bases and V by 2 bases; bases with no gene match: 3. The CDR3 length is 14 residues. The CDR3: CASSLNRGGYGYTF. In nucleotides, the CDR3 is TGTGCCAGCAGTTTAAACAGGGGGGGCTATGGCTACACCTTC.

This clonotype appeared once. This may be a read error, as it is one base from a much larger clone. V and J are TRBV7-2 and TRBJ1-1; maybe TRBD1 (5 bases). This CDR3 spans 11 amino acids. Germline V CDR1 and CDR2: SGHTA, FQGNSA. V was clipped by 3 bases and J by 12 bases, with 11 bases between them. The CDR3 region is CASSLGVGTFF. The CDR3 DNA reads TGTGCCAGCAGCTTGGGGGTTGGAACTTTCTTT.

This clonotype has at least ten counts. V is TRBV19 and J is TRBJ2-7, with 8 bases that match TRBD1. Germline CDR1 reads LNHDA; CDR2 reads SQIVND (reference sequence). The CDR3 extends over 15 amino acids. V was clipped by 8 bases and J by 3 bases; unmatched bases: 12. CDR3: CASGQGTLGLYEQYF. CDR3 DNA: TGTGCCAGTGGACAGGGCACACTAGGGCTCTACGAGCAGTACTTC.

V is TRBV20-1 and J is TRBJ2-7, with 11 bases aligning to TRBD2. This CDR3 comprises 13 residues. From germline, CDR1 is DFQATT and CDR2 SNEGSKA (reference sequence). The V gene end was trimmed by 5 bases and the J gene end by 3 bases; junction bases not matched to a gene: 3. The CDR3 coding sequence is TGCAGTGCTTTTAGCGGGGGGGACTACGAGCAGTACTTC. It codes for CSAFSGGDYEQYF.

This clonotype has a handful of counts. The V gene is TRBV7-8, the J gene TRBJ1-1; a weak D match, TRBD1 (5 bases). With 4 bases removed from V and 4 bases from J, the gap between germline ends came to 19 bases. The CDR3 extends over 16 amino acids. Germline V CDR1 and CDR2: SGHVS, FQNEAQ. In nucleotides, the CDR3 is TGTGCCAGCAGCTATGACAGCTCTTTTTCGATCACTGAAGCTTTCTTT. Residues: CASSYDSSFSITEAFF.

In its sample, this clonotype was seen many times. The chain combines TRBV24-1 with TRBJ1-5, with D maybe TRBD1 (6 bases). Trimming pared 6 bases from V and 5 bases from J, leaving 13 bases between. Germline assignment: CDR1 KGHDR and CDR2 SFDVKD. The CDR3 runs to 14 residues. The CDR3 nucleotides read TGTGCCACCAGTCACGCGGGGGGCGATCAGCCCCAGCATTTT. Translated, it gives CATSHAGGDQPQHF.

This clonotype was seen ten or more times. The CDR3 nucleotides are TGTGCCAGCCGGGGGTATGGCTACACCTTC. Its translation: CASRGYGYTF. This chain links TRBV12-3 or TRBV12-4 with TRBJ1-2; D perhaps matches TRBD1 (5 bases). The CDR3 has 10 amino acids. The ends were cut back, 8 bases at V and 5 bases at J, with 6 bases in the middle.

The chain links TRBV7-8 to TRBJ2-2; D not resolved. The CDR3 contains 14 residues. V lost 8 bases and J lost 5, with 15 bases in between. CDR1 and CDR2 (germline): SGHVS, FQNEAQ. The CDR3, as DNA: TGTGCCAGCCTTCTTCTAGTTAATACCGGGGAGCTGTTTTTT. It codes for CASLLLVNTGELFF.

In nucleotides, the CDR3 is TGTGCCAGCAGCCCGCCGGGGACCCGGGGAAATTCACCCCTCCACTTT. Translation: CASSPPGTRGNSPLHF. The chain employs TRBV7-9 and TRBJ1-6; D possibly corresponds to TRBD1 (5 bases). Germline V gene sequence: CDR1 SEHNR, CDR2 FQNEAQ (reference sequence). The CDR3 is 16 amino acids. The V end was cut by 5 bases, the J end by 7 bases, with 18 bases between.

This clonotype was found many times. This sequence joins TRBV6-6 and TRBJ1-2, with no clear D. Trimming took off 6 bases at V and 3 bases at J, with 14 bases between the two ends. The CDR3 is 14 amino acids. Germline V gene data show CDR1 as MNHNY and CDR2 as SVGAGI (reference sequence). The DNA for the CDR3 is TGTGCCAGCAGATCGTCGAACAGCGACTATGGCTACACCTTC. It encodes CASRSSNSDYGYTF.

The chain combines TRBV18 with TRBJ1-5; D is undetermined. The CDR3 runs 14 residues. Germline V lookup: CDR1 KGHSH, CDR2 LQKENI. V lost 1 base and J 5 bases, leaving 9 bases between the germline ends. The CDR3 sequence: CASSPQGFDQPQHF. The CDR3 region has the DNA TGTGCCAGCTCACCACAAGGTTTTGATCAGCCCCAGCATTTT.

The rearrangement uses TRBV9 and TRBJ1-2; TRBD1 agrees at 11 bases. CDR1 is SGDLS and CDR2 is YYNGEE in the germline V gene. There are 16 residues in the CDR3. The V and J ends lost 3 bases and 4 bases, in that order; junction bases with no gene match: 8. CDR3 DNA sequence: TGTGCCAGCAGCGGAAGGACAGGGGGCTCTAGCTATGGCTACACCTTC. Encoded protein: CASSGRTGGSSYGYTF.

This clonotype has a count of ten or more. V and J are TRBV5-8 and TRBJ1-4; no clear D gene. CDR1 and CDR2 from the germline V gene are SGHTS and YDEGEE. The V end lost 3 bases, the J end lost 7 bases, and 19 bases lay between the germline ends. The CDR3 consists of 16 residues. CDR3 in DNA: TGTGCCAGCAGCTCCGCAACGGAGGAGGGTGTTGAAAAACTGTTTTTT. Translating gives CASSSATEEGVEKLFF.